This T cell receptor (beta chain) was identified in a study of vaccination effects on CD4 cells after COVID-19 (dated by TCRdb to the early 2020s). A note on the overall study: Participants received two doses of either the BNT162b2 or the mRNA-1273 mRNA SARS-CoV-2 vaccine. In a couple of convalescent patients, pre-vaccine samples were collected 16 days and one week ahead of the first dose, 142 and 148 days after COVID-19 diagnosis. A total of 10 COVID-19 convalescent patients and a handful of SARS-CoV-2-naive healthy vaccine recipients were included in the full study. In both COVID-19 convalescent patients and infection-naive vaccine recipients, the study compared SARS-CoV-2 spike-specific CD4+ TCR repertoires from before mRNA vaccination with those from after it. In the study, cultures from other donors were sequenced using the Oncomine TCR Beta short-read assay on an Illumina iSeq 100. Broader findings and caveats from the paper: Among convalescent patients, the spike-reactive repertoire after vaccination was made up mainly of new vaccine-induced clones that were largely distinct from the clones induced by infection. The study was limited by a small number of convalescent patients and lacked early post-infection timepoints. Both infection-induced and vaccine-induced clones contracted markedly at late post-vaccination timepoints, which is consistent with waning T cell responses.

There are a few counts of this clone. What this receptor recognizes is not known. No base-level quality is on record; no much larger clone is a single base apart. V and J are truncated by 2 bases and 5 bases respectively, leaving an intervening sequence of 13 bases. The CDR3, cysteine through phenylalanine, is 14 amino acids long. Only the CDR3 part of the read is kept: 42 bases, read in frame from the first base. In the ViraFEST assay, PBMC were stimulated with viral peptide pools, and TCR sequencing was then used to find antigen-specific CD4+ T cell clonotypes based on their expansion. After around 10 days of culture, CD4+ T cells were isolated with the EasySep CD4+ T cell isolation kit. PCR-confirmed SARS-CoV-2 infection had occurred in convalescent patients between March and December 2020, before the Alpha, Beta and Delta variants emerged in the United States. Each well held some 1.9 million PBMC cultured in IMDM containing roughly 5% human AB serum, roughly 9.9 IU/ml IL-2 and gentamicin, along with around 11 ug/ml peptides. Half of the culture medium was replaced with fresh IL-2-containing medium on days 3 and 7. Unless otherwise noted, each peptide stimulation condition was cultured in triplicate wells. PBMC were separated from whole blood using Ficoll-Paque Plus gradient centrifugation and were then either cryopreserved at -140C or used fresh. The spike proteins of SARS-CoV-2 and of the common cold coronaviruses HCoV-NL63, HCoV-OC43 and HCoV-229E were spanned by overlapping peptide pools. Genomic DNA was extracted from cultured CD4+ T cells with the QIAamp micro DNA kit.

The protocol used for the library was the immunoSEQ multiplex PCR assay. DNA from the cultured, isolated CD4+ T cells was subjected to TCR beta CDR3 sequencing. For the original study's pipeline: Non-productive TCR sequences were removed and reads were trimmed to the CDR3 region, keeping CDR3s of at least 7 amino acids. Antigen-specific clonotypes were identified using the MANAFEST web app by comparison of expansion in peptide wells against reference cultures. Positive clones required FDR<0.05 expansion versus reference and all other wells, odds ratio above 5, and frequency above 0.1% in two replicate wells. A clonotype was called cross-reactive if it was significantly expanded both in SARS-CoV-2 spike wells and in at least one common cold coronavirus spike condition. Using the stringdist R package, CDR3 similarity was measured by Levenshtein distance, and unrooted trees were constructed with ape in R 3.6.1. TCRdb limited this immuneACCESS table to in-frame rearrangements with V and J called. A share of clones is missing; checked studies link under half to unresolved V genes, and the rest is unexplained. That table is the source of V, J and clone size, and D and trimming were worked out from the DNA. For this sample the table gives about 26,000 clones, of which approximately 80% were detected only once. Of the sample, about 16% is held by the ten largest clones.

The rearranged chain carries TRBV5-3 and TRBJ2-5; the D gene is perhaps TRBD1, from 6 matching bases. Being an ORF, TRBV5-3 has a function that is uncertain. Sequenced here: CD4+ T cells from PBMCs cultured with HCoV-NL63 spike peptides, sampled before COVID-19 vaccination. The sample's cell subset or site label is to be understood as: HCoV-NL63 spike overlapping peptide pool stimulation. The source of this sequence is a human donor who had a prior SARS-CoV-2 infection. This receptor carries the CDR3 CARSFRGRVETQYF. The bases read TGTGCCAGAAGCTTCAGGGGAAGGGTTGAGACCCAGTACTTC.